This TCR beta chain was documented in a study of sequential checkpoint blockade in melanoma. Study context: Patients were randomized 1:1 to nivolumab-then-ipilimumab or ipilimumab-then-nivolumab first-line.

Germline V gene sequence: CDR1 LGHNA, CDR2 YSLEER. With 3 bases removed from V and 6 bases from J, the gap between germline ends came to 6 bases. The CDR3 spans 12 residues. The treatment was: randomized to nivolumab then ipilimumab (arm A) or the reverse (arm B). Repertoires were generated with immunoSEQ multiplex PCR, while TCRdb's copy carries only in-frame clones and drops some. The sample consists of roughly 11,000 clones, about 77% of them appearing once. Material: CD8+ T cells sorted from blood (inferred from file names), obtained from a patient given nivolumab and ipilimumab in sequence. The TCR was taken from a human donor with melanoma. This chain joins TRBV4-3 and TRBJ2-1; D is ambiguous. CDR3 nucleotides: TGCGCCAGCAGCCACTACAGCAATGAGCAGTTCTTC. This encodes CASSHYSNEQFF.